Sequencing of this T cell receptor (beta chain) was carried out in a study of T cells in localized non-small cell lung cancer. V lost 7 bases, J lost 6 bases, and 27 bases lay in between. This CDR3 region has 16 residues. Germline V gene lookup returns CDR1 SQVTM and CDR2 ANQGSEA. Clones were read by immunoSEQ multiplex PCR, and TCRdb kept only the in-frame ones, dropping some. The sample holds 30,000 or so clones, approximately 91% seen once. This clonotype was sampled from a woman aged 40-69 years with stage III lung adenocarcinoma. The chain is built from TRBV29-1 and TRBJ1-1; D is undetermined. The input for sequencing was peripheral blood mononuclear cells, taken before any cancer treatment. The CDR3 coding sequence is TGCAGCGCGCACCCCGGGAAGACCCCCCTGGGCTCTGAAGCTTTCTTT. It translates to CSAHPGKTPLGSEAFF.